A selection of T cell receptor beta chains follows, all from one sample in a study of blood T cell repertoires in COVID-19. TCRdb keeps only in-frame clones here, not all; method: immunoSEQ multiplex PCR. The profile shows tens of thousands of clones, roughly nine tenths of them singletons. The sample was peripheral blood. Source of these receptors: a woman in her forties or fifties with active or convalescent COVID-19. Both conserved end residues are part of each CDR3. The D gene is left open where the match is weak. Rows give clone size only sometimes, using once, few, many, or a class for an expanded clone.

cdr3_nt: TGTGCCAGCAGCGTAGGAGGCAGGGGAGATCAGCCCCAGCATTTT
cdr3_aa: CASSVGGRGDQPQHF
d_call: .
clone_size: .
v_call: TRBV9
j_call: TRBJ1-5

cdr3_nt: TGTGCCAGCAGTTGCAACCTGGGGACAGGACAAAACTATGGCTACACCTTC
cdr3_aa: CASSCNLGTGQNYGYTF
d_call: TRBD1
clone_size: .
v_call: TRBV6-8
j_call: TRBJ1-2

cdr3_nt: TGTGCCAGCAGCCAAGGGGGGACTACCGCTAGCACAGATACGCAGTATTTT
cdr3_aa: CASSQGGTTASTDTQYF
d_call: TRBD2
clone_size: .
v_call: TRBV4-2
j_call: TRBJ2-3

cdr3_nt: TGTGCCAGCAGTTACTCGCCAGGGAAACTCCGTGGCTACACCTTC
cdr3_aa: CASSYSPGKLRGYTF
d_call: .
clone_size: .
v_call: TRBV6-2/TRBV6-3
j_call: TRBJ1-2

cdr3_nt: TGTGCCAGCAGCCCTAGGGGGGGAACTGAAGCTTTCTTT
cdr3_aa: CASSPRGGTEAFF
d_call: .
clone_size: .
v_call: TRBV11-3
j_call: TRBJ1-1

cdr3_nt: TGCGCCAGCAGCTTTGACTCGTTAGCCTACAATGAGCAGTTCTTC
cdr3_aa: CASSFDSLAYNEQFF
d_call: .
clone_size: .
v_call: TRBV5-1
j_call: TRBJ2-1

cdr3_nt: TGTGCCAGCAGCTTAGATCCCTTGCGTACTTACAATGAGCAGTTCTTC
cdr3_aa: CASSLDPLRTYNEQFF
d_call: .
clone_size: few
v_call: TRBV11-2
j_call: TRBJ2-1

cdr3_nt: TGTGCCAGTAGTATACAGGCAGGGGGAATGGGTCAGCCCCAGCATTTT
cdr3_aa: CASSIQAGGMGQPQHF
d_call: TRBD1
clone_size: .
v_call: TRBV19
j_call: TRBJ1-5

cdr3_nt: TGTGCCAGCAGCTTAAGGATGGCGGCCTACGGGGAGACCCAGTACTTC
cdr3_aa: CASSLRMAAYGETQYF
d_call: .
clone_size: .
v_call: TRBV7-2
j_call: TRBJ2-5

cdr3_nt: TGTGCCACCAGCGGTCGCGGAAGGACTGAAGCTTTCTTT
cdr3_aa: CATSGRGRTEAFF
d_call: .
clone_size: .
v_call: TRBV15
j_call: TRBJ1-1

cdr3_nt: TGTGCCAGCTCCGGACAGGGGGGTCCTTACGAGCAGTACTTC
cdr3_aa: CASSGQGGPYEQYF
d_call: TRBD1
clone_size: .
v_call: TRBV27
j_call: TRBJ2-7

cdr3_nt: TGTGCCAGCAGCCTCTCCTATAATTCACCCCTCCACTTT
cdr3_aa: CASSLSYNSPLHF
d_call: .
clone_size: .
v_call: TRBV11-3
j_call: TRBJ1-6

cdr3_nt: TGTGCCAGCAGCTTATGGCCACAGATAAAATTCTATGGCTACACCTTC
cdr3_aa: CASSLWPQIKFYGYTF
d_call: .
clone_size: .
v_call: TRBV11-2
j_call: TRBJ1-2

cdr3_nt: TGTGCCAGCAGCCCCGACGGAGCGGGGGGGAGCTCCTACGAGCAGTACTTC
cdr3_aa: CASSPDGAGGSSYEQYF
d_call: TRBD2
clone_size: .
v_call: TRBV9
j_call: TRBJ2-7

cdr3_nt: TGTGCCAGCAGTTTCCTCGACAGGGGGCCGAACACTGAAGCTTTCTTT
cdr3_aa: CASSFLDRGPNTEAFF
d_call: TRBD1
clone_size: .
v_call: TRBV27
j_call: TRBJ1-1

cdr3_nt: TGTGCCAGCAGTTCCTCATCGCCAGTTTTAGCCGGAAACACCATATATTTT
cdr3_aa: CASSSSSPVLAGNTIYF
d_call: .
clone_size: .
v_call: TRBV6-2/TRBV6-3
j_call: TRBJ1-3

cdr3_nt: TGCGCCAGCAGCCAAGACAGGGCCGGCAATCAGCCCCAGCATTTT
cdr3_aa: CASSQDRAGNQPQHF
d_call: .
clone_size: .
v_call: TRBV4-3
j_call: TRBJ1-5

cdr3_nt: TGTGCCAGCAGCTTAGGGACAGGGCCTGAAGCTTTCTTT
cdr3_aa: CASSLGTGPEAFF
d_call: TRBD1
clone_size: .
v_call: TRBV7-9
j_call: TRBJ1-1

cdr3_nt: TGTGCCAGCAGCTTCGGGGAGGAGCAGTTCTTC
cdr3_aa: CASSFGEEQFF
d_call: .
clone_size: .
v_call: TRBV11-3
j_call: TRBJ2-1

cdr3_nt: TGTGCCAGCAGCTCCCCGGCGGCAACTAATGAAAAACTGTTTTTT
cdr3_aa: CASSSPAATNEKLFF
d_call: .
clone_size: .
v_call: TRBV7-2
j_call: TRBJ1-4

cdr3_nt: TGCGCCAGCAGCCAATGGCAACAGGATCGGCGTCCTGAAGCTTTCTTT
cdr3_aa: CASSQWQQDRRPEAFF
d_call: .
clone_size: .
v_call: TRBV4-1
j_call: TRBJ1-1

cdr3_nt: TGTGCCAGCAGTACCGGTACTGAGCAGTTCTTC
cdr3_aa: CASSTGTEQFF
d_call: .
clone_size: .
v_call: TRBV6-2/TRBV6-3
j_call: TRBJ2-1

cdr3_nt: TGCGCCAGCAGCTATGGGGACAGGGGCGGGGGTGAAGCTTTCTTT
cdr3_aa: CASSYGDRGGGEAFF
d_call: TRBD1
clone_size: .
v_call: TRBV5-1
j_call: TRBJ1-1

cdr3_nt: TGTGCCAGCAGTTACCCCCAGCAGGGGGCACACGAGCAGTACTTC
cdr3_aa: CASSYPQQGAHEQYF
d_call: TRBD1
clone_size: .
v_call: TRBV6-6
j_call: TRBJ2-7

cdr3_nt: TGTGCCAGCAGCCCACAAACTAGCTCTGGAAACACCATATATTTT
cdr3_aa: CASSPQTSSGNTIYF
d_call: .
clone_size: .
v_call: TRBV7-9
j_call: TRBJ1-3

cdr3_nt: TGTGCCAGCAGCCCAGGGGGCTATGGCTACACCTTC
cdr3_aa: CASSPGGYGYTF
d_call: TRBD1
clone_size: .
v_call: TRBV7-8
j_call: TRBJ1-2

cdr3_nt: TGCGCCAGCAGCCCAGGGGACGGCCCCTACAATGAGCAGTTCTTC
cdr3_aa: CASSPGDGPYNEQFF
d_call: .
clone_size: .
v_call: TRBV4-1
j_call: TRBJ2-1

cdr3_nt: TGCGCCAGCAGCCTAGCGGGGGGTAACAATGAGCAGTTCTTC
cdr3_aa: CASSLAGGNNEQFF
d_call: TRBD2
clone_size: .
v_call: TRBV4-1
j_call: TRBJ2-1

cdr3_nt: TGTGCCAGCCTAGGGACAGGGGTTTGGGAGACCCAGTACTTC
cdr3_aa: CASLGTGVWETQYF
d_call: TRBD1
clone_size: .
v_call: TRBV6-5
j_call: TRBJ2-5

cdr3_nt: TGCAGTGCTGGTTTAGACACTGAAGCTTTCTTT
cdr3_aa: CSAGLDTEAFF
d_call: .
clone_size: .
v_call: TRBV20-1
j_call: TRBJ1-1

cdr3_nt: TGTGCCAGCAGGGGACAGGGGGATTCTGGAAACACCATATATTTT
cdr3_aa: CASRGQGDSGNTIYF
d_call: TRBD1
clone_size: .
v_call: TRBV9
j_call: TRBJ1-3

cdr3_nt: TGTGCCAGCAGCCTAGGGGGGACAGGGTGGACTGAAGCTTTCTTT
cdr3_aa: CASSLGGTGWTEAFF
d_call: TRBD1
clone_size: .
v_call: TRBV7-2
j_call: TRBJ1-1

cdr3_nt: TGCGCCAGCAGCCATCCTGGGACAGGGTCGAACACTGAAGCTTTCTTT
cdr3_aa: CASSHPGTGSNTEAFF
d_call: TRBD1
clone_size: few
v_call: TRBV4-1
j_call: TRBJ1-1

cdr3_nt: TGCGCCAGCAGCGGAAGGGCTTTGGACAGGGACTTTCCTACCCAAGACACAGATACGCAGTATTTT
cdr3_aa: CASSGRALDRDFPTQDTDTQYF
d_call: TRBD1
clone_size: .
v_call: TRBV5-1
j_call: TRBJ2-3

cdr3_nt: TGTGCCAGCAGTTACTCGGGCACTTACGAGCAGTACTTC
cdr3_aa: CASSYSGTYEQYF
d_call: .
clone_size: .
v_call: TRBV6-2/TRBV6-3
j_call: TRBJ2-7

cdr3_nt: TGTGCCTGGAGTGCGGGGAGCACTGAAGCTTTCTTT
cdr3_aa: CAWSAGSTEAFF
d_call: .
clone_size: few
v_call: TRBV30
j_call: TRBJ1-1

cdr3_nt: TGTGCCATTACAGCGGGGAGGGGGGAGACCCAGTACTTC
cdr3_aa: CAITAGRGETQYF
d_call: .
clone_size: .
v_call: TRBV10-3
j_call: TRBJ2-5

cdr3_nt: TGTGCTAGTGGTACGGGCGGATCGAGGGGGGAGACCCAGTACTTC
cdr3_aa: CASGTGGSRGETQYF
d_call: .
clone_size: few
v_call: TRBV12-5
j_call: TRBJ2-5

cdr3_nt: TGTGCCAGCAGCTCTCCTAGCGGGCCTCCGTGGGAGACCCAGTACTTC
cdr3_aa: CASSSPSGPPWETQYF
d_call: TRBD2
clone_size: .
v_call: TRBV11-2
j_call: TRBJ2-5

cdr3_nt: TGTGCCAGCTCACCGAACCGGGACAGTAGGGAAAAACTGTTTTTT
cdr3_aa: CASSPNRDSREKLFF
d_call: TRBD1
clone_size: .
v_call: TRBV18
j_call: TRBJ1-4

cdr3_nt: TGTGCCAGCAGCTTGGACGGGTCCTACGAGCAGTACTTC
cdr3_aa: CASSLDGSYEQYF
d_call: .
clone_size: .
v_call: TRBV5-4
j_call: TRBJ2-7

cdr3_nt: TGTGCCAGCTCACCAGGTACCCAGAATCAGCCCCAGCATTTT
cdr3_aa: CASSPGTQNQPQHF
d_call: .
clone_size: .
v_call: TRBV18
j_call: TRBJ1-5

cdr3_nt: TGTGCCAGCAGTGACTCCCAGGGGTATGGGAACACTGAAGCTTTCTTT
cdr3_aa: CASSDSQGYGNTEAFF
d_call: .
clone_size: .
v_call: TRBV2
j_call: TRBJ1-1

cdr3_nt: TGCGCCAGTACCAAACTAGCGGGGGGAAACAATGAGCAGTTCTTC
cdr3_aa: CASTKLAGGNNEQFF
d_call: TRBD2
clone_size: .
v_call: TRBV5-1
j_call: TRBJ2-1

cdr3_nt: TGTGCCAGCAGCTTAGTACAGGGTCAATCCGTCGAGCAGTACTTC
cdr3_aa: CASSLVQGQSVEQYF
d_call: .
clone_size: .
v_call: TRBV7-2
j_call: TRBJ2-7

cdr3_nt: TGTGCCAGCAGCGTATCCCCACAGCTGCCAACTGAAGCTTTCTTT
cdr3_aa: CASSVSPQLPTEAFF
d_call: .
clone_size: .
v_call: TRBV9
j_call: TRBJ1-1

cdr3_nt: TGCGCCAGCAGCTCCCCCGGGTCCGGGAATAATTCACCCCTCCACTTT
cdr3_aa: CASSSPGSGNNSPLHF
d_call: .
clone_size: .
v_call: TRBV5-1
j_call: TRBJ1-6

cdr3_nt: TGTGCCAGCAGCCCTTACAAGGGACAGGGGGAGGTCTATGGCTACACCTTC
cdr3_aa: CASSPYKGQGEVYGYTF
d_call: TRBD1
clone_size: .
v_call: TRBV5-5
j_call: TRBJ1-2

cdr3_nt: TGTGCCAGCAGTTTAATATCTAGCGGGGGATACGAGCAGTACTTC
cdr3_aa: CASSLISSGGYEQYF
d_call: TRBD2
clone_size: .
v_call: TRBV27
j_call: TRBJ2-7

cdr3_nt: TGTGCCAGCAGCTTGACAGGGGCAAACTACGAGCAGTACTTC
cdr3_aa: CASSLTGANYEQYF
d_call: TRBD1
clone_size: .
v_call: TRBV7-2
j_call: TRBJ2-7

cdr3_nt: TGCGCCAGCACCGAGTTAACAGGGGACACCGGGGAGCTGTTTTTT
cdr3_aa: CASTELTGDTGELFF
d_call: TRBD1
clone_size: .
v_call: TRBV5-1
j_call: TRBJ2-2

cdr3_nt: TGTGCCTGGAGCAGACAGGACACTGAAGCTTTCTTT
cdr3_aa: CAWSRQDTEAFF
d_call: .
clone_size: .
v_call: TRBV30
j_call: TRBJ1-1

cdr3_nt: TGTGCCAGTACTCCGGACAGCGCAACTAATGAAAAACTGTTTTTT
cdr3_aa: CASTPDSATNEKLFF
d_call: .
clone_size: .
v_call: TRBV19
j_call: TRBJ1-4

cdr3_nt: TGTGCCAGCTCACCTCTGACAGGGGGCCAAGAGACCCAGTACTTC
cdr3_aa: CASSPLTGGQETQYF
d_call: TRBD1
clone_size: .
v_call: TRBV18
j_call: TRBJ2-5

cdr3_nt: TGTGCCAGCACCTACCGGGACAGGGGGTCTTGGGGGGCCAACGTCCTGACTTTC
cdr3_aa: CASTYRDRGSWGANVLTF
d_call: TRBD1
clone_size: .
v_call: TRBV7-2
j_call: TRBJ2-6

cdr3_nt: TGTGCCAGCAGTTATCCGGGACAGCCGTTGAACACTGAAGCTTTCTTT
cdr3_aa: CASSYPGQPLNTEAFF
d_call: TRBD1
clone_size: .
v_call: TRBV6-6
j_call: TRBJ1-1

cdr3_nt: TGCAGCGTTGAACCAGATAATTTGAACACTGAAGCTTTCTTT
cdr3_aa: CSVEPDNLNTEAFF
d_call: .
clone_size: .
v_call: TRBV29-1
j_call: TRBJ1-1

cdr3_nt: TGCGCCAGCAGCCCAGGGGGTACGAACACCGGGGAGCTGTTTTTT
cdr3_aa: CASSPGGTNTGELFF
d_call: TRBD1
clone_size: .
v_call: TRBV5-1
j_call: TRBJ2-2

cdr3_nt: TGCGCCAGCAGTCAATCGGGCAGGGGCGGCACTGAAGCTTTCTTT
cdr3_aa: CASSQSGRGGTEAFF
d_call: .
clone_size: .
v_call: TRBV23-1
j_call: TRBJ1-1